The entry below gives a single T cell receptor (beta chain) sequence along with its context. Antigen unknown. The data were taken from a study of Ad26.COV2.S vaccination and SARS-CoV-2 variants. Across the whole study: Sample donor was a member of the COV1001 Ad26.COV2.S trial arm. In the study, Ad26.COV2.S was injected intramuscularly once, or twice 56 days apart. Study-level results: Spike-specific TCR breadth was greater after Ad26.COV2.S than placebo.

Profiling relied on immunoSEQ multiplex PCR, and the TCRdb table lists in-frame clones only, not all of them. The table includes hundreds of thousands of clones, roughly 90% detected once. This sample's treatment: some 19 received Ad26.COV2.S at low or high dose, single or two shots; roughly 5 received placebo; per-sample allocation not given. The samples were gathered on day 63 after the first injection of vaccine or placebo. This specimen was peripheral blood, taken in a trial of Ad26.COV2.S vaccine versus placebo. This TCR derives from a person between 18 and 65 years old who received the Ad26.COV2.S COVID-19 vaccine or a placebo.

DNA for the CDR3: TGTGCCAGCAGCATACAGGGCTCAAATCAGCCCCAGCATTTT. It translates to CASSIQGSNQPQHF. The chain uses TRBV7-2 and TRBJ1-5; TRBD1 is a possible D gene (6 bases). The germline gives CDR1 SGHTA, CDR2 FQGNSA. Trimming shortened V by 5 bases and J by 4 bases, and 12 bases separated the two germline ends. This CDR3 has 14 residues.